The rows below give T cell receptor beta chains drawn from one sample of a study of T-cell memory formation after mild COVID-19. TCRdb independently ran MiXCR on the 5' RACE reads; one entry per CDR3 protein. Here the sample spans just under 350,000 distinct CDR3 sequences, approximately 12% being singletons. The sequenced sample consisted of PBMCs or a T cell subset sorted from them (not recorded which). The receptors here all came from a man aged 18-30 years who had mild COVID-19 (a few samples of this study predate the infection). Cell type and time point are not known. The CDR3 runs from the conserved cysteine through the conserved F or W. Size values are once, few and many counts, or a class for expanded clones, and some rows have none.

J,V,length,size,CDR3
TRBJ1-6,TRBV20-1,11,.,CSAQTGPYLHF
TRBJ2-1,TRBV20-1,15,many,CSARDLAGPYNEQFF
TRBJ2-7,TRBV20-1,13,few,CSAQLDRGREQYF
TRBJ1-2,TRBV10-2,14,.,CASTERPSVYGYTF
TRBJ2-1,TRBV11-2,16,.,CASRSIRPSSYNEQFF
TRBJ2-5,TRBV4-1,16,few,CASSQAPGLDQETQYF
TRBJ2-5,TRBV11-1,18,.,CASSFFPPGIRKEETQYF
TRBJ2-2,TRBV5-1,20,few,CASTKAPDLAGRAGTGELFF
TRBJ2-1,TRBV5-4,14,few,CASSRPIGVHEQFF
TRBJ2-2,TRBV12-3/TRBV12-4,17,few,CASSPGQGNPNTGELFF
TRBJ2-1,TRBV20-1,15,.,CSAGGASTGYNEQFF
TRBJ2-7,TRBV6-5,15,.,CASSYADRVGYEQYF
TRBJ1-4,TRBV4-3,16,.,CASSQAPITTNEKLFF
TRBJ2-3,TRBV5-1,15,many,CASSLLAGATDTQYF
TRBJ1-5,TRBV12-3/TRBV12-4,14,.,CASSLAAPSQPQHF
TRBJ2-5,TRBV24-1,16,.,CATSDGTSAGQETQYF
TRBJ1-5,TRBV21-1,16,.,CASSKGVRQGNQPQHF
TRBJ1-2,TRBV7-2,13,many,CASSSGGNYGYTF
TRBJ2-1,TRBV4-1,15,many,CASSQRGTALREQFF
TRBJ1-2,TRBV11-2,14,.,CASSSPGRGNGYTF
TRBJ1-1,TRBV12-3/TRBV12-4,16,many,CASSLLGAAPNTEAFF
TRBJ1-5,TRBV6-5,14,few,CASSYNRGNQPQHF
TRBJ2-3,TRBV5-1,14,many,CASSLANNPDTQYF
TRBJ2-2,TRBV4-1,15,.,CASSGTGQTTGELFF
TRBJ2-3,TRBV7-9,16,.,CASSSRDRGSTDTQYF
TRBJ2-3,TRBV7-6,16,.,CASSPGTSGGPNTQYF
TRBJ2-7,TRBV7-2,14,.,CASSVGRGGYEQYF
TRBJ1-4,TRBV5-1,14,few,CASSPDKSNEKLFF
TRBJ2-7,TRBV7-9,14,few,CASSHTGTKYEQYF
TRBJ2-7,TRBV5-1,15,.,CASSLGTGSVYEQYF
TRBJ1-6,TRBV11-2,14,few,CASSLIWGNSPLHF
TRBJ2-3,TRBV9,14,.,CASSTRTNTDTQYF
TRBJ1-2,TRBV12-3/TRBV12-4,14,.,CASSLRTASDGYTF
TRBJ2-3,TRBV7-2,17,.,CASSLGGTPSRTDTQYF
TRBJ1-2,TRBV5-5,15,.,CASRPRDRGVYGYTF
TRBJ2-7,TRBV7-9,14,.,CASSLLGQGYEQYF
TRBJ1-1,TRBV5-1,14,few,CASSPGVGVTEAFF
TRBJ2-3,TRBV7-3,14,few,CASSLAGFADTQYF
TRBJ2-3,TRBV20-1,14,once,CSANDRVWTDTQYF
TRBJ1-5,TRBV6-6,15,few,CASRPGQGSNQPQHF
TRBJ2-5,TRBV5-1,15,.,CATTPRGGAVETQYF
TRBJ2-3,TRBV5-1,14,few,CASRENRNTDTQYF